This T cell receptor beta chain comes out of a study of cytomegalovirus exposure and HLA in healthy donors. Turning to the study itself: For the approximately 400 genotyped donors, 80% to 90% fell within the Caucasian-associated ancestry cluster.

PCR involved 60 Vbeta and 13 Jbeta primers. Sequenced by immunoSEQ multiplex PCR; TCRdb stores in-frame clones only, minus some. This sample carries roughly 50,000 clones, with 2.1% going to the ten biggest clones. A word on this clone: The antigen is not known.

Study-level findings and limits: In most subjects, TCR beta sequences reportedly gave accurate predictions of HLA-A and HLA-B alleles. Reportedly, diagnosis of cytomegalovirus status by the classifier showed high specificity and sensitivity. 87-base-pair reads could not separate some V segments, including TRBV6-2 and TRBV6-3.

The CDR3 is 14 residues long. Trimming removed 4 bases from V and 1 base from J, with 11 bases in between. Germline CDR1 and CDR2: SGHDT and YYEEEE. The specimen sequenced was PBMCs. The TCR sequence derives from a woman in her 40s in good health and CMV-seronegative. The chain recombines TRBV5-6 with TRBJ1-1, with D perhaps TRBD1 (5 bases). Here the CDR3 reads CASSPLGGNTEAFF. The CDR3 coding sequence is TGTGCCAGCAGCCCCCTGGGGGGGAACACTGAAGCTTTCTTT.